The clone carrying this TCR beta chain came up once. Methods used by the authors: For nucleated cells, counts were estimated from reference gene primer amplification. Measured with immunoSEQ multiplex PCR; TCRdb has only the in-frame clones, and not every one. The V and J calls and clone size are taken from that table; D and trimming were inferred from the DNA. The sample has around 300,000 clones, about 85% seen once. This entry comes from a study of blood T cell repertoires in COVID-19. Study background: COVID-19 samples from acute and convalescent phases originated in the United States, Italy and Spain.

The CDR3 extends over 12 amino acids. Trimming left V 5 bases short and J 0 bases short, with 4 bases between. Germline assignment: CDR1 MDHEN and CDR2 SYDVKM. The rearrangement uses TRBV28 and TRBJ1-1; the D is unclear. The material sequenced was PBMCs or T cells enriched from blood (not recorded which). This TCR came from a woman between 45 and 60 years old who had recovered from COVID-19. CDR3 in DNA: TGTGCCAGCAGTGGCCTGAACACTGAAGCTTTCTTT. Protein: CASSGLNTEAFF. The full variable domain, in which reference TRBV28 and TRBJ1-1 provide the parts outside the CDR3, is DVKVTQSSRYLVKRTGEKVFLECVQDMDHENMFWYRQDPGLGLRLIYFSYDVKMKEKGDIPEGYSVSREKKERFSLILESASTNQTSMYLCASSGLNTEAFFGQGTRLTVV.